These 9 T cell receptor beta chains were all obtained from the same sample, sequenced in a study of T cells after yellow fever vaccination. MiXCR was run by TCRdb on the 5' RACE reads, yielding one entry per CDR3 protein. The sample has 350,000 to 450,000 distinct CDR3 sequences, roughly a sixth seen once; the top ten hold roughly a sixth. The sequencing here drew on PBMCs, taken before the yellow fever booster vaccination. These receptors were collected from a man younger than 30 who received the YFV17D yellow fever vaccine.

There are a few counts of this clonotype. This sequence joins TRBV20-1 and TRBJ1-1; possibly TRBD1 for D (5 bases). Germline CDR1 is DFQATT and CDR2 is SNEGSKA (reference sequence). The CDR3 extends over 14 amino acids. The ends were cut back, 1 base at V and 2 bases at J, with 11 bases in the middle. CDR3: CSARGGSINTEAFF. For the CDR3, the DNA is TGCAGTGCTAGAGGGGGCAGCATAAACACTGAAGCTTTCTTT.

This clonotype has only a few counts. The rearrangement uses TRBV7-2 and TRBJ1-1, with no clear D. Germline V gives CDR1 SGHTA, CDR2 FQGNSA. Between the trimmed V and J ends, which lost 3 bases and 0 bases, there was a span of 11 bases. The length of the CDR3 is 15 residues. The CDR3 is CASSFASTLNTEAFF. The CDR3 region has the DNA TGTGCCAGCAGCTTTGCCTCGACACTGAACACTGAAGCTTTCTTT.

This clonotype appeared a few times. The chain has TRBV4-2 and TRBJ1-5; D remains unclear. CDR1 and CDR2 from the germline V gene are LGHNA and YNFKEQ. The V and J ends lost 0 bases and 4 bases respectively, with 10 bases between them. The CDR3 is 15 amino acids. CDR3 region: CASSQEEGSNQPQHF. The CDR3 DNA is TGTGCCAGCAGCCAAGAAGAAGGCAGTAATCAGCCCCAGCATTTT.

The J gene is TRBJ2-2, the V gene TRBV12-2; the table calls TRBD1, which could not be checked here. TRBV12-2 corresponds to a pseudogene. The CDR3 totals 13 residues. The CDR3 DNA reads TGTGCAAGTCGCCCCCCCCCCACCGGGGAGCTGTTTTTT. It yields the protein CASRPPPTGELFF.

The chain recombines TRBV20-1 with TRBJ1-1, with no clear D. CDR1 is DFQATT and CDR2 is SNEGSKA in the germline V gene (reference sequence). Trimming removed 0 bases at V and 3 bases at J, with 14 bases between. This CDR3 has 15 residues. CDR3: CSARDPRGWDTEAFF. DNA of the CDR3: TGCAGTGCTAGAGATCCACGGGGTTGGGACACTGAAGCTTTCTTT.

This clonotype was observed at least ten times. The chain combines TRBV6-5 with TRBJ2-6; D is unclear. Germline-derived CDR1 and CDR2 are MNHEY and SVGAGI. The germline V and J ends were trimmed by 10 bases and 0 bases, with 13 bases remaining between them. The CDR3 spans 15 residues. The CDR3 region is CATCRHFSGANVLTF. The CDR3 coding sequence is TGTGCCACTTGCAGACACTTCTCTGGGGCCAACGTCCTGACTTTC.

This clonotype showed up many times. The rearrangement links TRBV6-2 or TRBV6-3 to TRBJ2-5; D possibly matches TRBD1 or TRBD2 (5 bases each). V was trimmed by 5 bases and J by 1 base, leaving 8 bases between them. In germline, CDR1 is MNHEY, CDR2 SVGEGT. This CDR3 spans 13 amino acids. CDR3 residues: CASSDGAQETQYF. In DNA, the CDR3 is TGTGCCAGCAGTGACGGGGCCCAAGAGACCCAGTACTTC.

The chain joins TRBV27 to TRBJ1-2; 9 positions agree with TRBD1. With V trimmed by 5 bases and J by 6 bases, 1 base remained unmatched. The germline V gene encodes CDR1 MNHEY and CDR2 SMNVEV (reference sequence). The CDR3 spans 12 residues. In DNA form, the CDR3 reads TGTGCCAGCAGTAACAGGGGGCATGGCTACACCTTC. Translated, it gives CASSNRGHGYTF.

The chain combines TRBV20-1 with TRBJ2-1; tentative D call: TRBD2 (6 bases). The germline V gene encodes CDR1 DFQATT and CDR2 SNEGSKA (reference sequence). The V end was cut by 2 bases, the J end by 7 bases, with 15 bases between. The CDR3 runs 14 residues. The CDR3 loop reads CSARPMDYLNEQFF. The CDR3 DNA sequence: TGCAGTGCTAGACCCATGGACTACCTTAATGAGCAGTTCTTC.